This T cell receptor (beta chain) was identified during a study of blood T cell repertoires in COVID-19. Background on the study: The United States, Italy and Spain were the sources of the acute and convalescent COVID-19 samples. The cDNA or gDNA used as material had been derived from T cells, B-cell-depleted T cells, or PBMCs.

V was pared by 3 bases and J by 5 bases, with 6 bases of the junction left unmatched. The CDR3 length is 13 residues. In germline, CDR1 is DFQATT, CDR2 SNEGSKA (reference sequence). As originally analysed: Researchers report that nucleated cell counts were estimated from reference gene primer amplification. Data came from immunoSEQ multiplex PCR; TCRdb stores just in-frame clones and leaves some out. The V and J calls and clone size are taken from that table; D and trimming were inferred from the DNA. The sample lists about 140,000 clones, around 78% occurring once. The clonotype comes from a woman aged 55-70 years with acute or convalescent COVID-19. The sequenced sample was peripheral blood. The chain couples TRBV20-1 to TRBJ2-5; 7 nucleotides match TRBD2. CDR3 nucleotide sequence: TGCAGTGCTAGTTCTAGCGGAAGGGAGACCCAGTACTTC. It translates to CSASSSGRETQYF.